What follows describes a single T cell receptor beta chain. Its binding antigen is unknown. No base quality information exists; no much larger clone differs at one position. The CDR3 regions of human TCRbeta chains were subjected to immunosequencing. The study's processing was this. TCRs in the repertoires were matched against a reference library of SARS-CoV-2-specific TCRs that had been generated with the MIRA antigen-specificity platform. Breadth was defined as the fraction of unique TCRs that were SARS-CoV-2-associated, and depth was defined as the fraction of total T cells that were SARS-CoV-2-associated. Using the MIRA data, each spike-specific TCR was assigned both to the spike region to which the TCR was reactive and to a CD4 or CD8 class. Log10-transformed breadth and depth values were compared by one-way ANOVA with Sidak's multiple comparisons tests. TCRdb stores this immuneACCESS table with in-frame sequences only. Part of the clones is absent; in the studies checked, under half of the shortfall reflects unresolved V genes, and no reason is known for the rest. Clone size and the V and J calls come from that table; the DNA yielded D and trimming. Within this sample are more than 150,000 clones, with about 88% of them counted one time only. The top ten clonotypes cover 26% of the sample.

These data originate in a study of T cell responses to AZD1222 COVID-19 vaccine (dated by TCRdb to about 2021). As for the study more broadly: TCR sequencing covered some 240 trial participants: 207 given two doses of AZD1222 and 26 given two doses of MenACWY control vaccine. Trial participants were enrolled into age subgroups of 18-55, 56-69 and 70-plus years, which contained around 140, 26 and 57 TCR-sequenced participants, respectively.

The label giving this sample's time point can be read as: about 28 days (+/-7) after the second vaccine dose. Because spike-specific TCR depth and breadth did not differ between the two schedules, AZD1222 recipients who got a second dose at roughly 4 weeks were pooled with those who got a second dose at roughly 12 weeks. The vaccinee samples were drawn from two UK trials, COV001 and COV002, one of which was a single-blind randomized controlled phase 2/3 trial testing AZD1222 (ChAdOx1 nCoV-19) in healthy adults. For TCRbeta chain sequencing, PBMC samples from trial participants were taken at day 0 and at day 28 after the second dose. Beyond this particular receptor, the publication reports: CD4 TCRs associated with the vaccine covered the entire spike protein, and the dominant responses were in regions 160-218 and 743-854. Most participants were white British and females outnumbered males, and the authors suggested that clonal diversity may have been underestimated. Only five to seven AZD1222 recipients were SARS-CoV-2 seropositive at baseline, limiting conclusions about previously exposed vaccinees. The 56-69-year group was small, and its depth increase did not reach significance, likely because of low power. After two AZD1222 doses, both the breadth and the depth of spike-specific TCRs were significantly higher than at day 0 and than in MenACWY recipients. Reportedly, close to half of the unique spike-specific TCRs recognized epitopes lying outside the regions that are mutated in the B.1.351 and B.1.1.7 variants. Because no day 14 peak-response samples were available, repertoires were characterized only after the peak T cell response.

The TCR comes from an adult who received the AZD1222 COVID-19 vaccine. This specimen was peripheral blood, taken 28 days after the second AZD1222 dose.

The CDR3 reads CASSLRGGGQPQHF. DNA sequence: TGTGCCAGCAGTTTAAGGGGGGGCGGGCAGCCCCAGCATTTT. Rearrangement joined TRBV28 to TRBJ1-5; possibly the D gene is TRBD1, per 6 matching bases. The CDR3 numbers 14 residues from cysteine through phenylalanine. The sequence is cut down to CDR3 DNA, 42 bases in frame from base 1. The germline V gene yields MDHEN for CDR1 and SYDVKM for CDR2. Trimming costs V 2 bases and J 7 bases, and their ends lie 12 bases apart.